Each of the 29 T cell receptor beta chains below was sequenced from the same sample in a study of shared clonotypes between healthy human individuals. Profiled with immunoSEQ multiplex PCR; TCRdb holds only in-frame clones, not every one. Of fewer than 600,000 clones in the sample, roughly three quarters were seen once. The source material was PBMCs. The source of these receptors is a woman between 35 and 50 years old in good health. Some clones in this sample may be carry-over from other donors' samples.

This chain connects TRBV7-8 to TRBJ2-7; TRBD1 agrees at 8 bases. Germline V lookup: CDR1 SGHVS, CDR2 FQNEAQ. V was pared by 5 bases and J by 0 bases, with 9 bases of the junction left unmatched. The CDR3 length is 16 residues. This CDR3 is CASSPRTGPTSYEQYF. The CDR3 DNA is TGTGCCAGCAGCCCACGGACAGGGCCTACCTCCTACGAGCAGTACTTC.

This sequence joins TRBV7-3 and TRBJ2-2; 8 nucleotides match TRBD1. The CDR3 runs to 13 residues. Germline values: CDR1 SGHTA, CDR2 FQGTGA. V trimming: 4 bases; J trimming: 9 bases; junction bases outside the gene matches: 4. CDR3: CASSYGQGRELFF. The CDR3 DNA reads TGTGCCAGCAGCTACGGACAGGGCCGGGAGCTGTTTTTT.

V and J are TRBV19 and TRBJ1-1; D possibly corresponds to TRBD1 (5 bases). V was shortened by 3 bases and J by 3 bases, with 11 bases between the two germline ends. This CDR3 has 14 amino acids. CDR1 LNHDA and CDR2 SQIVND come from the germline V gene (reference sequence). The CDR3 nucleotides read TGTGCCAGTAGTATCCCAGGGAAGGACACTGAAGCTTTCTTT. It encodes CASSIPGKDTEAFF.

The chain joins TRBV28 to TRBJ1-2, with no clear D. The CDR3 runs to 12 residues. The V and J ends lost 8 bases and 8 bases respectively, with 15 bases between them. Germline V gene data show CDR1 as MDHEN and CDR2 as SYDVKM. CDR3 sequence (DNA): TGTGCCAGCTTAGGTTTAGTAGAGGGCTACACCTTC. Residues: CASLGLVEGYTF.

This rearrangement joins TRBV2 to TRBJ2-1; D is perhaps TRBD1 or TRBD2 (6 bases each). The V and J ends lost 8 bases and 3 bases respectively, with 17 bases between them. The CDR3 loop spans 15 amino acids. Germline V CDR1 and CDR2: SNHLY, FYNNEI. The CDR3 DNA reads TGTGCCAGCCATACGGGGGCGGGCAACTACAATGAGCAGTTCTTC. Encoded protein: CASHTGAGNYNEQFF. The variable domain in full, completed from reference TRBV2 and TRBJ2-1, reads EPEVTQTPSHQVTQMGQEVILRCVPISNHLYFYWYRQILGQKVEFLVSFYNNEISEKSEIFDDQFSVERPDGSNFTLKIRSTKLEDSAMYFCASHTGAGNYNEQFFGPGTRLTVL.

V usage is TRBV4-1 and J usage is TRBJ2-4; TRBD1 agrees at 9 bases. Germline V gene lookup returns CDR1 MGHRA and CDR2 YSYEKL. Trimming removed 0 bases from V and 8 bases from J; junction bases left unmatched: 5. This CDR3 has 15 residues. The CDR3 DNA reads TGCGCCAGCAGCCAAGAGGGACAGGGTAGAGACATTCAGTACTTC. Its translation is CASSQEGQGRDIQYF.

The rearrangement links TRBV30 to TRBJ2-7; 7 bases align to TRBD1. Germline V gives CDR1 GTSNPN, CDR2 SVGIG (reference sequence). V lost 5 bases to trimming and J lost 7 bases; unmatched junction nucleotides: 14. CDR3 length: 14 residues. CDR3 loop: CAWGRDRVSQEQYF. In DNA form, the CDR3 reads TGTGCCTGGGGACGAGACAGGGTCTCACAGGAGCAGTACTTC.

This clone was observed at least ten times. The sample carries other DNA sequences with the same CDR3. The chain carries TRBV5-1 and TRBJ2-2; 13 nucleotides agree with TRBD2. Germline V lookup: CDR1 SGHRS, CDR2 YFSETQ. The CDR3 length is 18 residues. V was clipped by 4 bases and J by 4 bases; unmatched bases: 10. CDR3 nucleotides: TGCGCCAGCAGCCTTCGGACTAGCGGGAGCCCATCCACCGGGGAGCTGTTTTTT. It codes for CASSLRTSGSPSTGELFF.

This clone was seen more than once but under ten times. V and J are TRBV30 and TRBJ2-7, with D possibly being TRBD1 (5 bases). Looked up from germline, CDR1 is GTSNPN and CDR2 is SVGIG (reference sequence). The CDR3 is 13 amino acids. Trimming left V 1 base short and J 3 bases short, with 10 bases between. CDR3 nucleotides: TGTGCCTGGAGTGCAGACAGAGACTACGAGCAGTACTTC. It encodes CAWSADRDYEQYF.

This clone has at least ten counts. Distinct nucleotide sequences in the sample also encode this CDR3. The chain uses TRBV5-1 and TRBJ2-2, with TRBD1 matching over 8 bases. This CDR3 has 16 amino acids. Germline V gives CDR1 SGHRS, CDR2 YFSETQ. The V segment lost 4 bases and the J segment 1 base; nucleotides outside the gene matches: 6. This chain's CDR3 is CASSSRTGLNTGELFF. The CDR3 DNA sequence: TGCGCCAGCAGCAGCCGGACAGGGCTGAACACCGGGGAGCTGTTTTTT.

V is TRBV28 and J is TRBJ2-1, with 13 bases lining up with TRBD2. Germline V gives CDR1 MDHEN, CDR2 SYDVKM. The length of the CDR3 is 16 residues. J was trimmed by 11 bases and V by 4 bases; bases with no gene match: 11. The CDR3 spells CASSYPGLAGFGKQFF. The CDR3 bases are TGTGCCAGCAGTTACCCGGGACTAGCGGGGTTTGGGAAGCAGTTCTTC.

The chain combines TRBV4-3 with TRBJ2-7, with D unresolved. Germline CDR1 and CDR2: LGHNA and YSLEER. The V end was cut by 0 bases, the J end by 0 bases, with 9 bases between. The CDR3 spans 15 residues. CDR3 in amino acids: CASSQDLWYSYEQYF. The CDR3 DNA is TGCGCCAGCAGCCAAGATCTCTGGTACTCCTACGAGCAGTACTTC.

There are a few counts of this clone. The genes are TRBV28 and TRBJ1-2; TRBD1 matches 10 bases. Trimming at V came to 5 bases and at J to 4 bases, leaving 4 bases not matched to a gene. The CDR3 extends over 14 amino acids. Germline V lookup: CDR1 MDHEN, CDR2 SYDVKM. DNA of the CDR3: TGTGCCAGCAGTCGACAGGGGGCGGGCTATGGCTACACCTTC. Its protein is CASSRQGAGYGYTF.

Concerning this clone itself: An end of the junction differs from the germline gene, which may be a read error. The chain carries TRBV29-1 and TRBJ1-2, with D unclear. The CDR3 spans 11 residues. Germline CDR1 SQVTM, CDR2 ANQGSEA. Here the CDR3 reads CGESSNCGYTF. The CDR3 nucleotides read TGCGGCGAGTCCTCAAACTGTGGCTACACCTTC.

In this sample, this clone turned up a few times. A much larger clone lies a single base off, so this may be a read error. Within the sample, other DNA sequences also encode this same CDR3. The J gene is TRBJ1-5, the V gene TRBV27; 8 nucleotides align to TRBD1. Germline lookup yields CDR1 MNHEY and CDR2 SMNVEV (reference sequence). The CDR3 is 16 residues long. Written as DNA, the CDR3 is TGTGCCAGCAGTTTATCGGGGGCAGGGGGCAATCAACCCCAGCATTTT. Translation gives CASSLSGAGGNQPQHF.

Remarks on this clone: A far larger clone is off by one base, so a read error is likely. The same CDR3 arises from other DNA sequences in this sample as well. The J gene is TRBJ2-7, the V gene TRBV27; the D is unclear. The CDR3 totals 14 residues. Germline V gives CDR1 MNHEY, CDR2 SMNVEV (reference sequence). The CDR3 DNA sequence: TGTGCCAGCAGCTTATCCGGGCCGCTTAACGAGCAGTACTTC. This codes for CASSLSGPLNEQYF.

About this clone: This sequence may be a read error, since a much larger clone differs from it by one base. The genes are TRBV11-2 and TRBJ2-2; the D call may be TRBD1 or TRBD2 (5 bases each). There are 12 residues in the CDR3. Germline V gene lookup returns CDR1 SGHAT and CDR2 FQNNGV. Here the CDR3 reads CASSTQAGELSF. The CDR3 DNA reads as TGTGCCAGCAGCACACAGGCCGGGGAGCTGTCTTTT. Based on the CDR3 plus reference TRBV11-2 and TRBJ2-2, the full variable domain is EAGVAQSPRYKIIEKRQSVAFWCNPISGHATLYWYQQILGQGPKLLIQFQNNGVVDDSQLPKDRFSAERLKGVDSTLKIQPAKLEDSAVYLCASSTQAGELSFGEGSRLTVL.

The rearrangement uses TRBV5-1 and TRBJ1-2, with D hard to call. The length of the CDR3 is 15 residues. The V gene lost 4 bases and the J gene lost 3 bases, with 16 bases spanning the gap. The germline V gene encodes CDR1 SGHRS and CDR2 YFSETQ. In DNA, the CDR3 is TGCGCCAGCAGCCTCAAGGGCGGGGAATACTATGGCTACACCTTC. Translated: CASSLKGGEYYGYTF.

This clone was seen once. Just one base apart from a much larger clone, this may be a read error. Other DNA sequences in the same sample also yield this CDR3. V gene TRBV7-2 combines with J gene TRBJ1-2; 7 nucleotides align to TRBD1. V lost 0 bases, J lost 8 bases, and 18 bases stayed unmatched. The CDR3 has 18 amino acids. Germline lookup yields CDR1 SGHTA and CDR2 FQGNSA. Written as DNA, the CDR3 is TGTGCCAGCAGCTTAGCCCAACCGTGGCAGGGGGTGTCCTACGGCTACACCTTC. It is translated as CASSLAQPWQGVSYGYTF.

The J gene is TRBJ1-1, the V gene TRBV7-2; D is ambiguous. Trimming left V 5 bases short and J 0 bases short, with 10 bases between. CDR1 is SGHTA, CDR2 FQGNSA, per germline. The CDR3 spans 14 residues. This chain's CDR3 is CASSRGSLNTEAFF. The CDR3 DNA sequence: TGTGCCAGCAGCCGCGGGAGTTTGAACACTGAAGCTTTCTTT.

The chain couples TRBV21-1 to TRBJ2-5; TRBD1 is the table's D call, not checked against the DNA. TRBV21-1 is recorded as a pseudogene. CDR3 length equals 15 residues. CDR3 loop: CASSKGGRGQETQYF. DNA for the CDR3: TGTGCCAGCAGCAAAGGGGGGCGAGGGCAAGAGACCCAGTACTTC.

The rearrangement joins TRBV10-2 to TRBJ1-2, with D tentatively TRBD1 (6 bases). The CDR3 contains 14 residues. The germline gives CDR1 WSHSY, CDR2 SAAADI. V was trimmed by 2 bases and J by 5 bases, leaving 12 bases between them. As DNA, the CDR3 is TGCGCCAGCAGTGAGACTGACAGGAATTATGGCTACACCTTC. Its protein product is CASSETDRNYGYTF.

The chain uses TRBV4-2 and TRBJ1-6, with D possibly matching TRBD1 (5 bases). The CDR3 covers 15 residues. The germline CDR1 and CDR2 sequences are LGHNA and YNFKEQ. Trimming left V 3 bases short and J 5 bases short, with 11 bases between. Here the CDR3 DNA reads TGTGCCAGCAGCCATGGACCGGGGGATAATTCACCCCTCCACTTT. Protein product: CASSHGPGDNSPLHF.

This chain uses TRBV7-3 with TRBJ1-1; no reliable D call. The CDR3 is made up of 11 amino acids. Germline CDR1 is SGHTA and CDR2 is FQGTGA. V was pared by 5 bases and J by 6 bases, with 7 bases between. CDR3 region: CASSVAPEAFF. The CDR3 bases are TGTGCCAGCAGCGTGGCCCCTGAAGCTTTCTTT.

This clone was observed a handful of times. The rearrangement uses TRBV11-3 and TRBJ2-5; D gene unclear. The CDR3 loop spans 17 amino acids. Trimming took off 8 bases at V and 2 bases at J, with 24 bases between the two ends. Germline V gene data show CDR1 as SGHNT and CDR2 as YENEEA. The CDR3 reads CASALVPRGVRQETQYF. The CDR3, as DNA: TGTGCCAGCGCACTCGTTCCCCGCGGCGTACGACAAGAGACCCAGTACTTC. The full variable domain, its missing parts supplied by reference TRBV11-3 and TRBJ2-5, is EAGVVQSPRYKIIEKKQPVAFWCNPISGHNTLYWYLQNLGQGPELLIRYENEEAVDDSQLPKDRFSAERLKGVDSTLKIQPAELGDSAVYLCASALVPRGVRQETQYFGPGTRLLVL.

This chain links TRBV7-9 with TRBJ2-5, with 11 positions matching TRBD2. The V gene's germline CDR1 is SEHNR and CDR2 FQNEAQ (reference sequence). Unmatched junction bases numbered 5, after V lost 6 bases and J lost 2 bases. The CDR3 is 15 amino acids. For the CDR3, the DNA is TGTGCCAGCAGACGGGGGACTAGCGGTCAAGAGACCCAGTACTTC. As protein: CASRRGTSGQETQYF.

The chain couples TRBV5-1 to TRBJ1-5; D not certain. This CDR3 contains 15 residues. Per the germline V gene, CDR1 is SGHRS and CDR2 is YFSETQ. Trimming cost V 0 bases and J 2 bases, with 9 bases left between them. CDR3 protein: CASSLGGVGNQPQHF. CDR3 sequence (DNA): TGCGCCAGCAGCTTGGGTGGTGTTGGCAATCAGCCCCAGCATTTT.

V usage is TRBV4-3 and J usage is TRBJ2-7, with D possibly called TRBD1 or TRBD2 (5 bases each). This CDR3 has 16 amino acids. Germline V lookup: CDR1 LGHNA, CDR2 YSLEER. V lost 3 bases, J lost 0 bases, and 15 bases lay in between. The CDR3 protein is CASSQTYGDLSYEQYF. The CDR3 region has the DNA TGCGCCAGCAGCCAGACCTACGGGGACCTCTCCTACGAGCAGTACTTC.

This sequence joins TRBV9 and TRBJ1-2; TRBD1 is a possible D gene (5 bases). Germline-derived CDR1 and CDR2 are SGDLS and YYNGEE. This CDR3 contains 14 residues. V lost 1 base to trimming and J lost 8 bases, with 15 bases between them. Here the CDR3 DNA reads TGTGCCAGCAGCGTATTGGGACGGCCGTGGGGCTACACCTTC. This gives the protein CASSVLGRPWGYTF. Variable domain in full (rest from reference TRBV9 and TRBJ1-2): DSGVTQTPKHLITATGQRVTLRCSPRSGDLSVYWYQQSLDQGLQFLIQYYNGEERAKGNILERFSAQQFPDLHSELNLSSLELGDSALYFCASSVLGRPWGYTFGSGTRLTVV.